This TCR beta chain was sequenced in a study of cytomegalovirus exposure and HLA in healthy donors. V was trimmed by 3 bases and J by 5 bases, leaving 14 bases between them. The V gene's germline CDR1 is SGDLS and CDR2 YYNGEE. The CDR3 is made up of 15 amino acids. Researchers ran the PCR with 60 Vbeta and 13 Jbeta primers. Profiled with immunoSEQ multiplex PCR; TCRdb holds only in-frame clones, not every one. The specimen's table records about 140,000 clones. The sample comprised PBMCs. This clonotype originated in a male donor in good health and CMV-seronegative. The chain links TRBV9 to TRBJ1-4, with D perhaps matching TRBD1 (6 bases). CDR3 residues: CASSAILGANEKLFF. The CDR3 DNA follows: TGTGCCAGCAGCGCGATCCTGGGGGCGAATGAAAAACTGTTTTTT.